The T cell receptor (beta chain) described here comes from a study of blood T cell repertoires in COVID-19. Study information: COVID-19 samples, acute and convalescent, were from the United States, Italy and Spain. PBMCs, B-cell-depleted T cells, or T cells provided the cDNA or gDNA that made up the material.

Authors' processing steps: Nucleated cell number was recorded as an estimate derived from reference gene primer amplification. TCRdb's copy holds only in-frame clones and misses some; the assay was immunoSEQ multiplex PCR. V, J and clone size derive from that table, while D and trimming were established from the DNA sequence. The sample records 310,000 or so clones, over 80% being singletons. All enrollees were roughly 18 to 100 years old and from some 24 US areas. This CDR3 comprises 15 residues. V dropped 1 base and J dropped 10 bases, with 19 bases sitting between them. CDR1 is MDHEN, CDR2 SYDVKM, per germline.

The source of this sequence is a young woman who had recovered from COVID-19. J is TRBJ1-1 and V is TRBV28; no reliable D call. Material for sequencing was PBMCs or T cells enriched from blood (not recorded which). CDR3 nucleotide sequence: TGTGCCAGCAGTTTATCAGTTAGTGGGGAGCTAGGAGCTTTCTTT. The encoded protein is CASSLSVSGELGAFF.